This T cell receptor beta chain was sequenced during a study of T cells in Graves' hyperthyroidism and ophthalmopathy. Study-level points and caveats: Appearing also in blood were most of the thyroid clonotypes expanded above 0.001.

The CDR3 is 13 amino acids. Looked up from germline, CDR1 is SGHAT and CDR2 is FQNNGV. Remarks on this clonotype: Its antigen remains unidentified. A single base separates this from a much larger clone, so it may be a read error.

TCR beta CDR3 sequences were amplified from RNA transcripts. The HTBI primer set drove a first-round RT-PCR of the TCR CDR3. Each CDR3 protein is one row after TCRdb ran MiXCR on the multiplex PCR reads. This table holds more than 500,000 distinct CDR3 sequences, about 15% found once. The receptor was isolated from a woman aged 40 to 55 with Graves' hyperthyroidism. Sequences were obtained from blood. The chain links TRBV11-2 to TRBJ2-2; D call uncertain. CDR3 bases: TGTGTCGGATCTTTAGAGAACACCGGGGAGCTGTTTTTT. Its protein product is CVGSLENTGELFF. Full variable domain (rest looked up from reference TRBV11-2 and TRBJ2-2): EAGVAQSPRYKIIEKRQSVAFWCNPISGHATLYWYQQILGQGPKLLIQFQNNGVVDDSQLPKDRFSAERLKGVDSTLKIQPAKLEDSAVYLCVGSLENTGELFFGEGSRLTVL.